A selection of T cell receptor beta chains follows, all from one sample in a study of blood T cell repertoires in COVID-19. Profiling relied on immunoSEQ multiplex PCR, and the TCRdb table lists in-frame clones only, not all of them. The table includes roughly 90,000 clones, approximately 88% detected once. Source material: peripheral blood. Receptors originate from a woman older than 75 with active or convalescent COVID-19. CDR3s include the opening cysteine and the closing phenylalanine or tryptophan.

j_gene: TRBJ1-1
v_gene: TRBV28
CDR3aa: CASSPLGTRNTEAFF

j_gene: TRBJ2-3
v_gene: TRBV15
CDR3aa: CATSIDRFGTQYF

j_gene: TRBJ2-3
v_gene: TRBV7-9
CDR3aa: CASSPAAGADTQYF

j_gene: TRBJ2-7
v_gene: TRBV28
CDR3aa: CASSPGAYEQYF

j_gene: TRBJ2-7
v_gene: TRBV28
CDR3aa: CASRLGLAGGLAYEQYF

j_gene: TRBJ1-4
v_gene: TRBV19
CDR3aa: CASSTGQPYEKLFF

j_gene: TRBJ1-1
v_gene: TRBV12-3/TRBV12-4
CDR3aa: CASSLNSGTEAFF

j_gene: TRBJ1-2
v_gene: TRBV2
CDR3aa: CASGGGRAYGYTF

j_gene: TRBJ1-6
v_gene: TRBV5-4
CDR3aa: CATASGGNSPLHF

j_gene: TRBJ2-3
v_gene: TRBV14
CDR3aa: CASSQGRGGRLTDTQYF

j_gene: TRBJ2-4
v_gene: TRBV2
CDR3aa: CASQSGLAENIQYF

j_gene: TRBJ1-5
v_gene: TRBV4-3
CDR3aa: CASSQDLNYGPNRGQPQHF

j_gene: TRBJ1-1
v_gene: TRBV6-4
CDR3aa: CASSREKNTEAFF

j_gene: TRBJ1-3
v_gene: TRBV2
CDR3aa: CASSKQGPGNTIYF

j_gene: TRBJ1-6
v_gene: TRBV15
CDR3aa: CATSREGGQGYSPLHF

j_gene: TRBJ2-1
v_gene: TRBV18
CDR3aa: CASSPAPLSSYNEQFF

j_gene: TRBJ2-5
v_gene: TRBV3-1/TRBV3-2
CDR3aa: CASSLPRGHGGETQYF

j_gene: TRBJ2-3
v_gene: TRBV27
CDR3aa: CASRKSGTDTQYF

j_gene: TRBJ2-7
v_gene: TRBV2
CDR3aa: CASSEGLAGRLEQYF

j_gene: TRBJ1-2
v_gene: TRBV25-1
CDR3aa: CASSEGFGDSRTGYTF

j_gene: TRBJ2-2
v_gene: TRBV2
CDR3aa: CASSDPTGMNTGELFF